This passage covers 9 T cell receptor beta chains from one sample sequenced in a study of blood T cells in healthy people across ages (dated by TCRdb to between 2014 and 2016). The library relied on 5' RACE. Sequencing was carried out with an Illumina HiSeq 2500. A second PCR of 7 to 11 cycles was performed with a sample-barcoded 5' primer and a J-beta primer mix. The public reads were quality trimmed at Q25 with fastp and then assembled into clones with MiXCR by TCRdb, keeping productive beta chains. Identical CDR3 proteins give one entry, which carries the most common genes and DNA. Present in this sample are about 570,000 distinct CDR3 sequences, approximately 25% of which were seen just once. The biggest ten clones account for about a fifth of the sample. Sequenced input: blood. The receptors come from a woman in her sixties or seventies in good health.

Comments on this clonotype: The CDR3 ends on some other residue instead of the conserved phenylalanine or tryptophan, so this is likely a read error. The genes are TRBV7-9 and TRBJ2-5, with D unresolved. Germline CDR1 is SEHNR and CDR2 is FQNEAQ (reference sequence). V lost 11 bases and J 2 bases, leaving 12 bases between the germline ends. This CDR3 is 12 amino acids long. The CDR3 DNA follows: TGTGCCGGAACCCGACAACAAGAGACCCAGTACCTC. Protein product: CAGTRQQETQYL.

The CDR3 loop is CASSYPKWMNTEAFF. CDR3 sequence (DNA): TGTGCCAGCAGTTACCCAAAGTGGATGAACACTGAAGCTTTCTTT. V is TRBV6-2 or TRBV6-3 and J is TRBJ1-1; D unresolved. Germline CDR1 and CDR2: MNHEY and SVGEGT. Trimming pared 2 bases from V and 0 bases from J, leaving 10 bases between. The CDR3 is 15 amino acids.

The CDR3 sequence is CASSINLGGTRGNQPQHF. CDR3 nucleotides: TGTGCCAGTAGTATAAATTTGGGTGGGACGAGAGGCAATCAGCCCCAGCATTTT. J is TRBJ1-5 and V is TRBV19, with a possible D match to TRBD1 (5 bases). CDR3 length: 18 amino acids. Germline assignment: CDR1 LNHDA and CDR2 SQIVND (reference sequence). V was shortened by 2 bases and J by 2 bases, with 19 bases between the two germline ends.

For this clonotype: The CDR3 end shows no conserved phenylalanine or tryptophan, and so a read error is likely. The chain carries TRBV7-9 and TRBJ1-1; 7 nucleotides agree with TRBD1. V was pared by 4 bases and J by 6 bases, with 20 bases of the junction left unmatched. The CDR3 is 18 residues long. The germline V gene has CDR1 SEHNR and CDR2 FQNEAQ (reference sequence). The CDR3 bases are TGTGCCAGCAGCTCAGATCCTCATACGACAGGGTGGGTGGCTGAAGCTTTCCTT. The encoded protein is CASSSDPHTTGWVAEAFL.

A few counts support this clonotype. This chain uses TRBV7-8 with TRBJ2-3; D gene ambiguous. The germline V gene has CDR1 SGHVS and CDR2 FQNEAQ. The CDR3 has 12 amino acids. V was shortened by 4 bases and J by 6 bases, with 8 bases between the two germline ends. CDR3: CASSSQWDTQYF. The CDR3 region has the DNA TGTGCCAGCAGCTCCCAGTGGGATACGCAGTATTTT.

The CDR3 loop is CASSARQGAAETQYF. For the CDR3, the DNA is TGTGCCAGCAGTGCTCGACAGGGTGCTGCAGAGACCCAGTACTTC. This chain joins TRBV2 and TRBJ2-5; 7 nucleotides align to TRBD1. Losses at the gene ends were 4 bases for V and 4 bases for J; bases not matched to a gene: 9. Germline V gene data show CDR1 as SNHLY and CDR2 as FYNNEI. This CDR3 has 15 amino acids.

This clonotype was counted between two and nine times. The gene calls are TRBV27 and TRBJ2-1, with TRBD2 as a possible D gene (5 bases). Germline V gives CDR1 MNHEY, CDR2 SMNVEV (reference sequence). There are 13 residues in the CDR3. The V end lost 5 bases, the J end lost 10 bases, and 15 bases lay between the germline ends. This chain's CDR3 is CASSQDSRGEQFF. DNA of the CDR3: TGTGCCAGCAGTCAAGACTCCCGCGGGGAGCAGTTCTTC.

This clonotype was picked up one time. The J gene is TRBJ2-3, the V gene TRBV6-1, with TRBD1 matching 7 bases. CDR3 length: 15 amino acids. CDR1 MNHNS and CDR2 SASEGT come from the germline V gene. Trimming at V came to 3 bases and at J to 4 bases, leaving 7 bases not matched to a gene. CDR3 nucleotide sequence: TGTGCCAGCAGTGACTACAGGGGAATGGCAGATACGCAGTATTTT. Its protein product is CASSDYRGMADTQYF.

The chain has TRBV29-1 and TRBJ2-1; TRBD1 matches 7 bases. Trimming removed 7 bases from V and 5 bases from J; junction bases left unmatched: 5. Germline V lookup: CDR1 SQVTM, CDR2 ANQGSEA. This CDR3 spans 12 amino acids. In DNA form, the CDR3 reads TGCAGCGGGGCAGGGGGAAACAATGAGCAGTTCTTC. Encoded protein: CSGAGGNNEQFF.